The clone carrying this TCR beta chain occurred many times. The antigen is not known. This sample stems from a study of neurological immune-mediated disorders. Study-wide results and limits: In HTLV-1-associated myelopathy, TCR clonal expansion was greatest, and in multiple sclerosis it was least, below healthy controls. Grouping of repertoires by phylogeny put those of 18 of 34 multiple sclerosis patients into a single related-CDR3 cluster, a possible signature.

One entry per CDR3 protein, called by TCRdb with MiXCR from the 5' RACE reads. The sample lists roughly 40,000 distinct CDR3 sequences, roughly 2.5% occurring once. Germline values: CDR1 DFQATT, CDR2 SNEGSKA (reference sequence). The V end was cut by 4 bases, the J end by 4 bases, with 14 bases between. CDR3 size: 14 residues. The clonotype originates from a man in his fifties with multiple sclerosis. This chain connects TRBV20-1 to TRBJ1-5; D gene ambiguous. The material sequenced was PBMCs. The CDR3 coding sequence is TGCAGTGCTATCTCCGGGCAGGTAAATCAGCCCCAGCATTTT. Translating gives CSAISGQVNQPQHF.